The rows below give T cell receptor beta chains drawn from one sample of a study of human T cells and chemical hapten exposure. TCRdb analysed the RACE reads with MiXCR anew, one entry per CDR3 protein. The sample shows 85,000 to 100,000 distinct CDR3 sequences, 25% to 30% of them seen only once. Sequences were derived from whole blood, sampled in connection with sensitization to the hapten diphenylcyclopropenone (DPC). The receptor set was obtained from a man in his forties or fifties with alopecia areata. Some clones in this sample may be carry-over from other donors' samples. The CDR3 runs from the conserved cysteine through the conserved F or W. Each record gives: V gene, D gene, clone size, J gene, CDR3 DNA, CDR3 protein. The D gene is left open where the match is weak. The size field is filled for only some rows; it gives once, few, many or a size class.

V gene: TRBV6-5; D gene: NA; clone size: many; J gene: TRBJ2-1; CDR3 DNA: TGTGCCAGCAGTTACTCGCTAGCTAGGGATGAGCAGTTCTTC; CDR3 protein: CASSYSLARDEQFF
V gene: TRBV14; D gene: NA; clone size: NA; J gene: TRBJ1-1; CDR3 DNA: TGTGCCAGCAGCCAAGATCCGAGGGGATTAGGTGAAGCTTTCTTT; CDR3 protein: CASSQDPRGLGEAFF
V gene: TRBV6-2/TRBV6-3; D gene: TRBD1; clone size: few; J gene: TRBJ1-5; CDR3 DNA: TGTGCCAGCACCCAAGACAGGGGTAGGATTCAGCCCCAGCATTTT; CDR3 protein: CASTQDRGRIQPQHF
V gene: TRBV18; D gene: NA; clone size: NA; J gene: TRBJ1-4; CDR3 DNA: TGTGCCAGCTCAGCCGACGGACCTAAACTGTTTTTT; CDR3 protein: CASSADGPKLFF
V gene: TRBV18; D gene: TRBD1; clone size: NA; J gene: TRBJ2-3; CDR3 DNA: TGTGCCAGCTCACCGGGACAGGGAACCGCAACGCAGTATTTT; CDR3 protein: CASSPGQGTATQYF
V gene: TRBV12-3/TRBV12-4; D gene: TRBD2; clone size: NA; J gene: TRBJ2-1; CDR3 DNA: TGTGCCAGCAGTTTGAGCGGGAGGCGGTACAATGAGCAGTTCTTC; CDR3 protein: CASSLSGRRYNEQFF
V gene: TRBV21-1; D gene: NA; clone size: NA; J gene: TRBJ1-2; CDR3 DNA: TGTGCCAGCAGCCAAAGTGGAGCCTCGTGGGGCTACACCTTC; CDR3 protein: CASSQSGASWGYTF
V gene: TRBV5-1; D gene: TRBD2; clone size: NA; J gene: TRBJ2-1; CDR3 DNA: TGCGCCAGCAGCTTGGAGGGACTAGCGGGACTGGGGGATGAGCAGTTCTTC; CDR3 protein: CASSLEGLAGLGDEQFF
V gene: TRBV3-1; D gene: NA; clone size: few; J gene: TRBJ2-2; CDR3 DNA: TGTGCCAGCAGCCAATACACCGGGGAGCTGTTTTTT; CDR3 protein: CASSQYTGELFF
V gene: TRBV20-1; D gene: NA; clone size: NA; J gene: TRBJ2-1; CDR3 DNA: TGCAGTGCTAGTTACTTCCGTGGGACGGGAACCTACAATGAGCAGTTCTTC; CDR3 protein: CSASYFRGTGTYNEQFF
V gene: TRBV13; D gene: TRBD2; clone size: NA; J gene: TRBJ2-3; CDR3 DNA: TGTGCCAGCAGCCTTCCCGGGGGGACGGGCACAGATACGCAGTATTTT; CDR3 protein: CASSLPGGTGTDTQYF
V gene: TRBV20-1; D gene: NA; clone size: NA; J gene: TRBJ2-7; CDR3 DNA: TGCAGTGCTAGAGACCACGAGCAGTACTTC; CDR3 protein: CSARDHEQYF
V gene: TRBV29-1; D gene: TRBD2; clone size: once; J gene: TRBJ2-3; CDR3 DNA: TGCAGCGTTGAAGCGACTAGCAGAGATACGCAGTATTTT; CDR3 protein: CSVEATSRDTQYF
V gene: TRBV6-5; D gene: TRBD2; clone size: few; J gene: TRBJ2-1; CDR3 DNA: TGTGCCAGCAGTTACTCACTAGCGGACTCCTACAATGAGCAGTTCTTC; CDR3 protein: CASSYSLADSYNEQFF
V gene: TRBV7-9; D gene: NA; clone size: few; J gene: TRBJ2-7; CDR3 DNA: TGTGCCAGCAGCTCTGGGACCGCGGGCTCCTACGAGCAGTACTTC; CDR3 protein: CASSSGTAGSYEQYF
V gene: TRBV6-5; D gene: NA; clone size: NA; J gene: TRBJ2-2; CDR3 DNA: TGTGCCAGCAGTCCCACAGGGGGGGATCGCACCGGGGAGCTGTTTTTT; CDR3 protein: CASSPTGGDRTGELFF
V gene: TRBV7-9; D gene: NA; clone size: once; J gene: TRBJ2-1; CDR3 DNA: TGTGCCAGCAGCCCCCTCGGTGACCGAACCTACAATGAGCAGTTCTTC; CDR3 protein: CASSPLGDRTYNEQFF
V gene: TRBV24-1; D gene: TRBD1; clone size: few; J gene: TRBJ2-7; CDR3 DNA: TGTGCCACCAGTGATCCCGTTACAGGGGCCTACGAGCAGTACTTC; CDR3 protein: CATSDPVTGAYEQYF
V gene: TRBV20-1; D gene: NA; clone size: NA; J gene: TRBJ1-1; CDR3 DNA: TGCAGTGCTTTCCCGACAGGCCTCTTTGAAGCTTTCTTT; CDR3 protein: CSAFPTGLFEAFF
V gene: TRBV20-1; D gene: NA; clone size: many; J gene: TRBJ2-3; CDR3 DNA: TGCAGTGCCGTTCAGGTTGCTAGAGACACAGATACGCAGTATTTT; CDR3 protein: CSAVQVARDTDTQYF
V gene: TRBV7-2; D gene: TRBD1; clone size: NA; J gene: TRBJ1-1; CDR3 DNA: TGTGCCAGCAGGAGGGACAGTGAAGCTTTCTTT; CDR3 protein: CASRRDSEAFF
V gene: TRBV3-1; D gene: TRBD1; clone size: once; J gene: TRBJ1-1; CDR3 DNA: TGTGCCAGCAGCCAACCGGGACAGTCGGCTTTCTTT; CDR3 protein: CASSQPGQSAFF
V gene: TRBV9; D gene: NA; clone size: few; J gene: TRBJ2-6; CDR3 DNA: TGTGCCAGCAGCCCCGACTTGAGAGGGGCCAACGTCCTGACTTTC; CDR3 protein: CASSPDLRGANVLTF
V gene: TRBV12-3/TRBV12-4; D gene: NA; clone size: few; J gene: TRBJ1-1; CDR3 DNA: TGTGCCAGCTTTTTACAGGGCTGGAACACTGAAGCTTTCTTT; CDR3 protein: CASFLQGWNTEAFF
V gene: TRBV6-5; D gene: TRBD1; clone size: few; J gene: TRBJ2-2; CDR3 DNA: TGTGCCAGCAGTCGGACAGGGATACTTACGAACACCGGGGAGCTGTTTTTT; CDR3 protein: CASSRTGILTNTGELFF
V gene: TRBV7-2; D gene: TRBD2; clone size: NA; J gene: TRBJ2-7; CDR3 DNA: TGTGCCAGCAGCTCCGGACTAGCGGAAGGTGGTCGGTACGAGCAGTACTTC; CDR3 protein: CASSSGLAEGGRYEQYF
V gene: TRBV30; D gene: TRBD1; clone size: NA; J gene: TRBJ1-5; CDR3 DNA: TGTGCCTGGAAGGGACAGGGGAGTCAGCCCCAGCATTTT; CDR3 protein: CAWKGQGSQPQHF
V gene: TRBV7-2; D gene: TRBD2; clone size: NA; J gene: TRBJ2-3; CDR3 DNA: TGTGCCAGCAAAGGAACTAGCGGGAGCACAGATACGCAGTATTTT; CDR3 protein: CASKGTSGSTDTQYF
V gene: TRBV12-3/TRBV12-4; D gene: NA; clone size: NA; J gene: TRBJ2-3; CDR3 DNA: TGTGCCAGCAAATTTACAGGGCAGGAAGATACGCAGTATTTT; CDR3 protein: CASKFTGQEDTQYF
V gene: TRBV12-5; D gene: NA; clone size: NA; J gene: TRBJ1-2; CDR3 DNA: TGTGCTAGTGGTCCCAAGGAGGGAGGTAACTATGGCTACACCTTC; CDR3 protein: CASGPKEGGNYGYTF
V gene: TRBV29-1; D gene: TRBD1; clone size: NA; J gene: TRBJ2-1; CDR3 DNA: TGCAGCGTGGGACAGGAGGGGAGATCCTACAATGAGCAGTTCTTC; CDR3 protein: CSVGQEGRSYNEQFF
V gene: TRBV18; D gene: NA; clone size: NA; J gene: TRBJ1-1; CDR3 DNA: TGTGCCAGCTCACCCAAGCTGGGTACTGAAGCTTTCTTT; CDR3 protein: CASSPKLGTEAFF
V gene: TRBV12-3/TRBV12-4; D gene: NA; clone size: NA; J gene: TRBJ1-1; CDR3 DNA: TGTGCCAGCAGCCTGGACTGGGGCACTGAAGCTTTCTTT; CDR3 protein: CASSLDWGTEAFF
V gene: TRBV12-3/TRBV12-4; D gene: TRBD2; clone size: many; J gene: TRBJ2-5; CDR3 DNA: TGTGCCAGCAGCCGGGGAGCGGGAGGAGAGACCCAGTACTTC; CDR3 protein: CASSRGAGGETQYF
V gene: TRBV7-9; D gene: NA; clone size: NA; J gene: TRBJ2-4; CDR3 DNA: TGTGCCAGCAGCTTAGGCAGAAACATTCAGTACTTC; CDR3 protein: CASSLGRNIQYF
V gene: TRBV4-2; D gene: NA; clone size: NA; J gene: TRBJ1-1; CDR3 DNA: TGTGCCAGCAGCTCCACAGGTCTGAACACTGAAGCTTTCTTT; CDR3 protein: CASSSTGLNTEAFF
V gene: TRBV6-5; D gene: TRBD2; clone size: NA; J gene: TRBJ2-1; CDR3 DNA: TGTGCCAGCAGCCGCCCGACTAGCGGGACGGGGTCCTACAATGAGCAGTTCTTC; CDR3 protein: CASSRPTSGTGSYNEQFF
V gene: TRBV10-3; D gene: NA; clone size: few; J gene: TRBJ1-6; CDR3 DNA: TGTGCCATCAGAGACAGCTTTAATTCACCCCTCCACTTT; CDR3 protein: CAIRDSFNSPLHF
V gene: TRBV15; D gene: TRBD1; clone size: NA; J gene: TRBJ1-3; CDR3 DNA: TGTGCCACCAGCAGGGACAGGGTAATTGGAAACACCATATATTTT; CDR3 protein: CATSRDRVIGNTIYF
V gene: TRBV6-6; D gene: NA; clone size: NA; J gene: TRBJ2-7; CDR3 DNA: TGTGCCAGCAGAACGGGTGGTGAGCAGTACTTC; CDR3 protein: CASRTGGEQYF
V gene: TRBV7-2; D gene: NA; clone size: NA; J gene: TRBJ1-5; CDR3 DNA: TGTGCCAGCAGCTTAGAAGTGGGTTTCAATCAGCCCCAGCATTTT; CDR3 protein: CASSLEVGFNQPQHF
V gene: TRBV4-2; D gene: TRBD2; clone size: NA; J gene: TRBJ2-5; CDR3 DNA: TGTGCCAGCAGCCAAGGTACTAGCGGCCAAGAGACCCAGTACTTC; CDR3 protein: CASSQGTSGQETQYF
V gene: TRBV7-2; D gene: NA; clone size: few; J gene: TRBJ1-6; CDR3 DNA: TGTGCCAGCAGCTTAGCGCTGATGGGGGCGTTGAATTCACCCCTCCACTTT; CDR3 protein: CASSLALMGALNSPLHF
V gene: TRBV20-1; D gene: NA; clone size: NA; J gene: TRBJ1-3; CDR3 DNA: TGCAGTGCTAGGGGAGCCGGAAACACCATATATTTT; CDR3 protein: CSARGAGNTIYF
V gene: TRBV20-1; D gene: TRBD2; clone size: NA; J gene: TRBJ2-7; CDR3 DNA: TGCAGTGCTAGGGCTCTAGCGGAGGCGGGCGAGCAGTACTTC; CDR3 protein: CSARALAEAGEQYF
V gene: TRBV20-1; D gene: NA; clone size: few; J gene: TRBJ1-5; CDR3 DNA: TGCAGTGCTGTCCCGCCAGGGCCGAGGGATCAGCCCCAGCATTTT; CDR3 protein: CSAVPPGPRDQPQHF